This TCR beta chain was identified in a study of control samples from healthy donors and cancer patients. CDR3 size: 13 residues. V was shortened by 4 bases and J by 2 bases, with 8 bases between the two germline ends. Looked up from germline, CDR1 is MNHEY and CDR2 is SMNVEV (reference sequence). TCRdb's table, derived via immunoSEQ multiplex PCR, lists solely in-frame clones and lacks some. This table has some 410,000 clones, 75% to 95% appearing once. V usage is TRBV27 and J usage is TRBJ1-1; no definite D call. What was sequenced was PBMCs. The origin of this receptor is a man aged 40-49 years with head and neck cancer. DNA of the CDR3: TGTGCCAGCAGTTCCCGGCCTAACACTGAAGCTTTCTTT. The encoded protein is CASSSRPNTEAFF.